This record concerns one TCR beta chain sequence. The target antigen is unknown. Incorporated into the TCR beta cDNA libraries were unique molecular identifiers, which served to reduce PCR and sequencing biases. TCRdb recomputed calls from the PCR reads with MiXCR, one row per CDR3 protein. This sample yields roughly 800,000 distinct CDR3 sequences, of which about 53% are seen a single time; over 4% belongs to the top ten. The sample belongs to a study of post-analysis software for immune sequencing data. This CDR3 comprises 17 residues. CDR1 is SGHDT and CDR2 is YYEEEE in the germline V gene. Broader study findings: Under the F measure, samples that were prepared in one batch clustered strongly together. Patients with multiple sclerosis recorded significantly lower normalized Chao1 diversity than controls, the study found. Five TRBV segments were more frequent in patients than controls; TRBV5-6, TRBV5-1 and TRBV20-1 belonged to this group.

Input material: blood. V is TRBV5-6 and J is TRBJ2-1, with D perhaps TRBD1 (6 bases). The J call may be incorrect, as the DNA end agrees better with TRBJ2-7. The clonotype originates from a girl between 5 and 17 years old with multiple sclerosis. The CDR3 protein is CASSLRGHSRNYNEQYF. The DNA of the CDR3 is TGTGCCAGCAGCCTCAGGGGTCATTCGCGGAACTACAATGAGCAGTACTTC.